The rows below give T cell receptor beta chains drawn from one sample of a study of blood T cell repertoires in COVID-19. The table came from immunoSEQ multiplex PCR; TCRdb's copy has only in-frame clones and leaves some out. The sample contains over 100,000 clones, 91% of which appear only once. Sequences were obtained from peripheral blood. These receptors were collected from a man aged 18 to 29 with acute or convalescent COVID-19. Each CDR3 is given with its conserved first and last residue. A D gene is named only where the DNA matches it firmly. The listing skips clone size in some rows; elsewhere it reads once, few, many or a size class.

size	D	V	J	CDR3	DNA
.	TRBD1	TRBV4-1	TRBJ2-1	CASSRDRARFF	TGCGCCAGCAGCCGAGACAGGGCTCGGTTCTTC
once	.	TRBV11-3	TRBJ1-1	CASSPGGKSTEAFF	TGTGCCAGCAGCCCGGGGGGGAAGTCCACTGAAGCTTTCTTT
.	.	TRBV27	TRBJ1-5	CASSSGWQPQHF	TGTGCCAGCAGTTCCGGGTGGCAGCCCCAGCATTTT
.	.	TRBV3-1/TRBV3-2	TRBJ1-1	CASSPIDRNTEAFF	TGTGCCAGCAGCCCGATTGACAGGAACACTGAAGCTTTCTTT
.	TRBD1	TRBV5-1	TRBJ2-1	CASSSVPTGQGYNEQFF	TGCGCCAGCAGCTCGGTACCTACAGGACAGGGCTACAATGAGCAGTTCTTC
.	TRBD2	TRBV5-1	TRBJ2-5	CASSLGGGTQETQYF	TGCGCCAGCAGCTTGGGCGGGGGGACCCAAGAGACCCAGTACTTC
.	TRBD1	TRBV5-1	TRBJ1-3	CASSLDRVTGNTIYF	TGCGCCAGCAGCTTAGACAGGGTGACTGGAAACACCATATATTTT
.	.	TRBV18	TRBJ2-1	CASSPQFAGTPYNEQFF	TGTGCCAGCTCACCCCAATTCGCCGGGACACCATACAATGAGCAGTTCTTC
.	TRBD1	TRBV4-1	TRBJ1-1	CASSPETLTGDTEAFF	TGCGCCAGCAGCCCTGAAACGCTTACAGGGGACACTGAAGCTTTCTTT
.	.	TRBV6-5	TRBJ1-4	CASSYSAATNEKLFF	TGTGCCAGCAGTTACTCGGCAGCAACTAATGAAAAACTGTTTTTT
.	.	TRBV15	TRBJ2-7	CATSRERGDSFYEQYF	TGTGCCACCAGCAGAGAGAGGGGGGACAGTTTCTACGAGCAGTACTTC
.	.	TRBV4-1	TRBJ2-2	CASSQDVYTPGELFF	TGCGCCAGCAGCCAAGATGTATATACACCCGGGGAGCTGTTTTTT
.	.	TRBV6-5	TRBJ2-7	CASSSLAGRYEQYF	TGTGCCAGCAGTTCCCTGGCGGGAAGATACGAGCAGTACTTC
.	TRBD1	TRBV19	TRBJ1-4	CASSIIGQGYGNEKLFF	TGTGCCAGTAGTATAATTGGACAGGGGTACGGTAATGAAAAACTGTTTTTT
.	.	TRBV27	TRBJ1-5	CASSFNGQLNQPQHF	TGTGCCAGCAGTTTCAACGGACAGCTAAATCAGCCCCAGCATTTT
.	TRBD2	TRBV20-1	TRBJ2-7	CSASDLFTGGTYEQYF	TGCAGTGCTAGTGACCTCTTCACGGGGGGAACCTACGAGCAGTACTTC
.	TRBD1	TRBV28	TRBJ2-3	CASSPTGALHTQYF	TGTGCCAGCAGCCCGACAGGGGCCTTACATACGCAGTATTTT
.	.	TRBV4-1	TRBJ1-1	CASSQGGGMNTEAFF	TGCGCCAGCAGCCAAGGGGGCGGGATGAACACTGAAGCTTTCTTT
.	.	TRBV7-7	TRBJ2-5	CASSLSPSPQETQYF	TGTGCCAGCAGCTTATCGCCTAGTCCCCAAGAGACCCAGTACTTC
.	.	TRBV5-4	TRBJ1-1	CASSHLDFEAFF	TGTGCCAGCAGCCATTTAGATTTTGAAGCTTTCTTT
once	TRBD1	TRBV5-1	TRBJ1-1	CASSLMTGTNTEAFF	TGCGCCAGCAGCCTTATGACAGGGACGAACACTGAAGCTTTCTTT
.	.	TRBV5-1	TRBJ1-1	CASSLDRVNTEAFF	TGCGCCAGCAGCTTGGACAGGGTTAACACTGAAGCTTTCTTT
.	TRBD1	TRBV3-1/TRBV3-2	TRBJ2-1	CASRHTGDNEQFF	TGTGCCAGCAGGCATACAGGGGACAATGAGCAGTTCTTC
.	TRBD2	TRBV11-3	TRBJ2-1	CASSSVAGNEQFF	TGTGCCAGCAGCTCGGTAGCGGGGAATGAGCAGTTCTTC
.	.	TRBV2	TRBJ1-1	CASSVGPRVTEAFF	TGTGCCAGCAGTGTTGGCCCGAGGGTCACTGAAGCTTTCTTT
.	.	TRBV12-3/TRBV12-4	TRBJ1-1	CASKSMLNTEAFF	TGTGCCAGCAAGAGTATGTTGAACACTGAAGCTTTCTTT
.	TRBD2	TRBV4-1	TRBJ2-3	CASSQGPWGGEYF	TGCGCCAGCAGCCAGGGGCCCTGGGGGGGAGAGTATTTT
.	.	TRBV27	TRBJ1-2	CASSHQRPGSYGYTF	TGTGCCAGCAGCCATCAACGCCCCGGGAGCTATGGCTACACCTTC
.	.	TRBV30	TRBJ1-2	CAWKNRNNYGYTF	TGTGCCTGGAAGAACAGAAATAACTATGGCTACACCTTC
.	TRBD1	TRBV5-1	TRBJ1-2	CASSPDRGEGYGYTF	TGCGCCAGCAGCCCCGACAGGGGTGAAGGCTATGGCTACACCTTC
.	TRBD1	TRBV4-2	TRBJ1-1	CASSQDKGAIAEAFF	TGTGCCAGCAGCCAAGATAAGGGGGCGATAGCTGAAGCTTTCTTT
.	.	TRBV25-1	TRBJ1-1	CASSEHSWGGRGPEAFF	TGTGCCAGCAGTGAACACTCGTGGGGGGGCCGGGGCCCTGAAGCTTTCTTT
.	.	TRBV25-1	TRBJ2-7	CASSDPAYEQYF	TGTGCCAGCAGTGATCCCGCCTACGAGCAGTACTTC
.	.	TRBV19	TRBJ1-2	CASSIFVWPPSDGYTF	TGTGCCAGTAGTATCTTCGTCTGGCCTCCCAGCGATGGCTACACCTTC
.	.	TRBV6-5	TRBJ1-1	CASSHRTANTEAFF	TGTGCCAGCAGTCACCGGACTGCTAACACTGAAGCTTTCTTT
few	.	TRBV5-4	TRBJ2-7	CASSLAETGSYEQYF	TGTGCCAGCAGCTTGGCCGAAACAGGCTCCTACGAGCAGTACTTC
.	.	TRBV6-5	TRBJ1-5	CASSSGVGPQHF	TGTGCCAGCAGCTCCGGGGTAGGGCCCCAGCATTTT
.	.	TRBV5-1	TRBJ2-5	CASSFPATPYF	TGCGCCAGCAGCTTCCCTGCGACTCCGTACTTC
once	TRBD2	TRBV5-1	TRBJ2-3	CASTLAGEDTQYF	TGCGCCAGCACACTAGCGGGAGAGGATACGCAGTATTTT
once	.	TRBV27	TRBJ2-1	CASSSPHNEQFF	TGTGCCAGCAGTTCTCCCCACAATGAGCAGTTCTTC
.	TRBD2	TRBV18	TRBJ2-5	CASSPYRLAGQETQYF	TGTGCCAGCTCACCATATAGACTAGCGGGACAAGAGACCCAGTACTTC
.	TRBD2	TRBV3-1/TRBV3-2	TRBJ2-2	CASSHNSGGAFDGELFF	TGTGCCAGCAGCCACAATAGCGGGGGGGCCTTTGACGGGGAGCTGTTTTTT
.	TRBD1	TRBV2	TRBJ1-2	CASSEAGTVYGYTF	TGTGCCAGCAGTGAAGCGGGGACAGTCTATGGCTACACCTTC
few	TRBD2	TRBV9	TRBJ2-7	CASSVGLGLAGGPTYEQYF	TGTGCCAGCAGCGTAGGATTGGGACTAGCGGGAGGGCCAACCTACGAGCAGTACTTC
.	.	TRBV3-1/TRBV3-2	TRBJ1-2	CASSQDRQGYTF	TGTGCCAGCAGCCAAGATAGACAGGGCTACACCTTC
once	TRBD1	TRBV11-2	TRBJ2-5	CASSLATGGMETQYF	TGTGCCAGCAGCTTAGCCACAGGGGGCATGGAGACCCAGTACTTC
.	TRBD2	TRBV11-3	TRBJ2-2	CASSLGGAGELFF	TGTGCCAGCAGCTTGGGGGGGGCCGGGGAGCTGTTTTTT
.	TRBD2	TRBV6-1	TRBJ2-5	CASSEGAGARTQYF	TGTGCCAGCAGTGAAGGAGCGGGGGCCAGGACCCAGTACTTC
.	.	TRBV7-9	TRBJ1-5	CASSLTGGIEPQHF	TGTGCCAGCAGCTTAACGGGAGGTATCGAGCCCCAGCATTTT